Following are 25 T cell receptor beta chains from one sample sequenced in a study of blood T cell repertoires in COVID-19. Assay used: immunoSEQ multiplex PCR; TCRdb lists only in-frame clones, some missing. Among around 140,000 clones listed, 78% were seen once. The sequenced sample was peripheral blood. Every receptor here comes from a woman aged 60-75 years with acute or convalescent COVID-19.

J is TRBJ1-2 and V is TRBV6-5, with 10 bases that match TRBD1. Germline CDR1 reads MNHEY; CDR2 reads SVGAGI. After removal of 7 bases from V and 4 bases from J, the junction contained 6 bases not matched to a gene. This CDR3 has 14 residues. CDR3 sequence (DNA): TGTGCCAGCACCCCCGGGACAGGGGTCTATGGCTACACCTTC. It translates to CASTPGTGVYGYTF.

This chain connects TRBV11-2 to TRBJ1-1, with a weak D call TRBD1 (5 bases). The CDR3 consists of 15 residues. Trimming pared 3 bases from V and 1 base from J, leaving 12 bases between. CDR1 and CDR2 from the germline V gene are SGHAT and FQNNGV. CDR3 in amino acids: CASSFRQGGNTEAFF. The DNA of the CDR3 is TGTGCCAGCAGCTTTCGGCAGGGCGGGAACACTGAAGCTTTCTTT.

The CDR3 loop is CASRFLPDREFFSNQPQHF. DNA of the CDR3: TGTGCCAGTAGATTTCTTCCCGACAGGGAGTTTTTTAGCAATCAGCCCCAGCATTTT. The V and J genes are TRBV19 and TRBJ1-5; 7 bases fit TRBD1. The CDR3 length is 19 residues. The V gene's germline CDR1 is LNHDA and CDR2 SQIVND (reference sequence). J gave up 0 bases and V 6 bases, and 17 bases lay outside the gene matches.

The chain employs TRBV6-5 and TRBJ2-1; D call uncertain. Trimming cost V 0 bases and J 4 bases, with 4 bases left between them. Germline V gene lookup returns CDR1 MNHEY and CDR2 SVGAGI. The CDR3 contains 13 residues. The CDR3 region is CASSYSEYNEQFF. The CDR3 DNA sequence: TGTGCCAGCAGTTACTCAGAGTACAATGAGCAGTTCTTC.

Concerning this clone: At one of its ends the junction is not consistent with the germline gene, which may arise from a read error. Written as DNA, the CDR3 is TGTGCCAGCAGACCGGGACAGACTAATCATCCCCAGCATTTT. Translated: CASRPGQTNHPQHF. The genes are TRBV28 and TRBJ1-5, with 7 bases that match TRBD1. Germline V gene sequence: CDR1 MDHEN, CDR2 SYDVKM. CDR3 length: 14 residues.

The CDR3, as DNA: TGTGCCAGTATACAGGGTCAAGAGACCCAGTACTTC. Its protein product is CASIQGQETQYF. The chain combines TRBV3-1 (or the pseudogene TRBV3-2) with TRBJ2-5, with a possible D match to TRBD1 (6 bases). The CDR3 extends over 12 amino acids. With 9 bases removed from V and 2 bases from J, the gap between germline ends came to 10 bases. The germline V gene has CDR1 LGHDT and CDR2 YNNKEL (reference sequence).

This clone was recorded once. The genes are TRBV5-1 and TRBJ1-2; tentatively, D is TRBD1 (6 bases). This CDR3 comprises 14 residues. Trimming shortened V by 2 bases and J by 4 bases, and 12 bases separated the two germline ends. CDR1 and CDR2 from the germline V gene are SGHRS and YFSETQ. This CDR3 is CASSFQGRGYGYTF. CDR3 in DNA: TGCGCCAGCAGCTTCCAGGGGAGGGGCTATGGCTACACCTTC.

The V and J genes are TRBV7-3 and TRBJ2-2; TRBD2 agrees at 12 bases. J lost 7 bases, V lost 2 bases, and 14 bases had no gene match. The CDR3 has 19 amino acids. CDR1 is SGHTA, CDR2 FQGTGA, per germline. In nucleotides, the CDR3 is TGTGCCAGCAGCTTATCTTCCACCCTAGCGGGAGGGCCTATCGGGGAGCTGTTTTTT. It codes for CASSLSSTLAGGPIGELFF.

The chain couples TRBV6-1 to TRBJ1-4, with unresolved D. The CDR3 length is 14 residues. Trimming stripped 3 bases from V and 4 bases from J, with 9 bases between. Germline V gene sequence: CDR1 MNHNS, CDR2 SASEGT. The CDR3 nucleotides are TGTGCCAGCAGTGAGAGTCCGAGTAATGAAAAACTGTTTTTT. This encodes CASSESPSNEKLFF.

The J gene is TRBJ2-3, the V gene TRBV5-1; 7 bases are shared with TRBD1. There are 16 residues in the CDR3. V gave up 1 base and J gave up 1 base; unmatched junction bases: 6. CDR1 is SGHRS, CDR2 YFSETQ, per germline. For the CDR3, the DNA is TGCGCCAGCAGCTTGCAGGGGGAATCAGGCACAGATACGCAGTATTTT. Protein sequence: CASSLQGESGTDTQYF.

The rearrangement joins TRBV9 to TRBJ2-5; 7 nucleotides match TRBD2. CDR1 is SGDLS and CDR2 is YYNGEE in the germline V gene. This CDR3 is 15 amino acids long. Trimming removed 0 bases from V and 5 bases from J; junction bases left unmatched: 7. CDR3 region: CASSVAGSGVETQYF. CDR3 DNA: TGTGCCAGCAGCGTAGCTGGGAGCGGGGTGGAGACCCAGTACTTC.

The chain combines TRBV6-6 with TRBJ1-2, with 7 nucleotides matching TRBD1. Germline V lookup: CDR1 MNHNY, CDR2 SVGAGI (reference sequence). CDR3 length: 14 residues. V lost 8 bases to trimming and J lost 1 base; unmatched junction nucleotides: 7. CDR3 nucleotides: TGTGCCAGCTGTACCGGGACAGTTAACTATGGCTACACCTTC. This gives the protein CASCTGTVNYGYTF.

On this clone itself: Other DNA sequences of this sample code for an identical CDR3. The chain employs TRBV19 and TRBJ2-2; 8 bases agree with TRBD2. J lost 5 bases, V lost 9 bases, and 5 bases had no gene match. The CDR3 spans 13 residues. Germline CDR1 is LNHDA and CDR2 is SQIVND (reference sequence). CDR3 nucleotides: TGTGCCAGCAATAGCGGGACAACCGGGGAGCTGTTTTTT. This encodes CASNSGTTGELFF.

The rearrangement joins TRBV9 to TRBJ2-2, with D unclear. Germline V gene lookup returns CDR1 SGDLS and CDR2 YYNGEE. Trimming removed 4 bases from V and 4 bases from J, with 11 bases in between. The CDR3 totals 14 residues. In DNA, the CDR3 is TGTGCCAGCAGCCAACCCCCAGGCACCGGGGAGCTGTTTTTT. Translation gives CASSQPPGTGELFF.

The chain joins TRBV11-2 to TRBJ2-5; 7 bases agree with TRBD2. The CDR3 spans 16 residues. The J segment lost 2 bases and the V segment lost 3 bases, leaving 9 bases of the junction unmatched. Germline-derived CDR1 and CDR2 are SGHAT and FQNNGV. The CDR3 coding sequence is TGTGCCAGCAGCTTTCGCCCGGGAGGACTACAAGAGACCCAGTACTTC. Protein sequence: CASSFRPGGLQETQYF.

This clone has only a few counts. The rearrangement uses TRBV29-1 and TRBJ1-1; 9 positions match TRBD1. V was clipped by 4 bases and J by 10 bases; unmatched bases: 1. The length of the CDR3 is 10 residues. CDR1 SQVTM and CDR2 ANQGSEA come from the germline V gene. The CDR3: CSVGDRAAFF. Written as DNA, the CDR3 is TGCAGCGTTGGGGACAGGGCAGCTTTCTTT.

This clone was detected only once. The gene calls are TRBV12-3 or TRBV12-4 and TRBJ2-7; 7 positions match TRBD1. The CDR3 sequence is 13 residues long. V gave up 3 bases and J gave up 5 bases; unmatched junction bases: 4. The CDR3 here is CASSLARGNEQYF. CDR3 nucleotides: TGTGCCAGCAGTTTGGCCAGGGGGAACGAGCAGTACTTC.

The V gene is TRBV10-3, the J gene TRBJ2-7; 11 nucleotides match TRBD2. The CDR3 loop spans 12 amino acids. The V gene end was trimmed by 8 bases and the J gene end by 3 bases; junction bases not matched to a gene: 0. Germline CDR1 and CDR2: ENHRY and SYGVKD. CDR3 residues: CAIGTSGYEQYF. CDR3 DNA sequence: TGTGCCATCGGGACTAGCGGCTACGAGCAGTACTTC.

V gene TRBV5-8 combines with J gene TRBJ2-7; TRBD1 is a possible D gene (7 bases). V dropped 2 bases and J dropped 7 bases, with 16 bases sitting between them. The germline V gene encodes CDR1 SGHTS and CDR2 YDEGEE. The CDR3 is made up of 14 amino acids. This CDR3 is CASSFSRGDREQYF. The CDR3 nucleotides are TGTGCCAGCAGCTTCAGCAGGGGGGATAGGGAGCAGTACTTC. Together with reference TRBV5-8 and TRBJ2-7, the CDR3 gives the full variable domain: EAGVTQSPTHLIKTRGQQATLRCSPISGHTSVYWYQQALGLGLQFLLWYDEGEERNRGNFPPRFSGRQFPNYSSELNVNALELEDSALYLCASSFSRGDREQYFGPGTRLTVT.

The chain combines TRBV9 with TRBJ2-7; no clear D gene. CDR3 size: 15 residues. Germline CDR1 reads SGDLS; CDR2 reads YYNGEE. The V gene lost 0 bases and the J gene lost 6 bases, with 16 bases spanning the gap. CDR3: CASSVDFSSLSEQYF. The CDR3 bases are TGTGCCAGCAGCGTAGATTTTAGCTCCCTCTCCGAGCAGTACTTC.

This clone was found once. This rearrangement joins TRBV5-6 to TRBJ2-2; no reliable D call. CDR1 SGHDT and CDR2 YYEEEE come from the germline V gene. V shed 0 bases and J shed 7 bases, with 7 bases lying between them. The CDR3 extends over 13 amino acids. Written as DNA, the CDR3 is TGTGCCAGCAGCTTGGGATACTACGGGGAGCTGTTTTTT. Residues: CASSLGYYGELFF.

The CDR3 spells CASTTGSRNEQFF. CDR3 DNA: TGTGCCAGCACCACGGGGTCCCGTAATGAGCAGTTCTTC. The V call is TRBV27, the J call TRBJ2-1; D might be TRBD2 (5 bases). With 7 bases removed from V and 7 bases from J, the gap between germline ends came to 14 bases. The CDR3 sequence is 13 residues long. Germline V lookup: CDR1 MNHEY, CDR2 SMNVEV (reference sequence).

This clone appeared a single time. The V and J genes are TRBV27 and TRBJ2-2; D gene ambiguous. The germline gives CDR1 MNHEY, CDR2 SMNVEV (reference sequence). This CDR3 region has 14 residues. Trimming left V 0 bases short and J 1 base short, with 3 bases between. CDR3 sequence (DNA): TGTGCCAGCAGTTTATCCCAGAACACCGGGGAGCTGTTTTTT. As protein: CASSLSQNTGELFF.

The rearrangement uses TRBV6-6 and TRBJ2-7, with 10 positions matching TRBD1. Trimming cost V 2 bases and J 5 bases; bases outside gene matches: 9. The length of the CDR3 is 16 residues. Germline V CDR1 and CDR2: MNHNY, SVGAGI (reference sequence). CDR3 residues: CASSYPFGDRGHEQYF. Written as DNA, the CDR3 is TGTGCCAGCAGTTACCCGTTTGGGGACAGGGGTCACGAGCAGTACTTC.

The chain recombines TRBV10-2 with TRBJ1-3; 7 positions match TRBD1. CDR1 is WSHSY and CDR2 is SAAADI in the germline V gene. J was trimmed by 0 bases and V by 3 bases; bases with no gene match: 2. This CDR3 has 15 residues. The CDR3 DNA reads TGCGCCAGCAGTGAAAGGACAGGCTCTGGAAACACCATATATTTT. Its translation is CASSERTGSGNTIYF.